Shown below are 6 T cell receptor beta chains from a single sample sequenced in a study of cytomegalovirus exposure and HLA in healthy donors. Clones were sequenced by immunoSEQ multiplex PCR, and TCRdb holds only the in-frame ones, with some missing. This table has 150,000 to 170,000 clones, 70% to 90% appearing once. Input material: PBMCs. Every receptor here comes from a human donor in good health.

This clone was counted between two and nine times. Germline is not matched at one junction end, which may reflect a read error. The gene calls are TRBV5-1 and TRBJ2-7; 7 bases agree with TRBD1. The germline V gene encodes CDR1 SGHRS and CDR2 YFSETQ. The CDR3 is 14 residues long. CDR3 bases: TGCGCCAGCAGTTTGGGACAGAGCTCCTACGAGCAGTACTTC. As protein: CASSLGQSSYEQYF. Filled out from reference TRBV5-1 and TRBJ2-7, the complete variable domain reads KAGVTQTPRYLIKTRGQQVTLSCSPISGHRSVSWYQQTPGQGLQFLFEYFSETQRNKGNFPGRFSGRQFSNSRSEMNVSTLELGDSALYLCASSLGQSSYEQYFGPGTRLTVT.

CDR3 bases: TGTGCCAGCAGCGTCAGCGGGGGCCCAGATACGCAGTATTTT. This sequence encodes CASSVSGGPDTQYF. The V gene is TRBV9, the J gene TRBJ2-3; TRBD2 matches 8 bases. Germline V gene data show CDR1 as SGDLS and CDR2 as YYNGEE. The CDR3 runs to 14 residues. The V segment lost 2 bases and the J segment 4 bases; nucleotides outside the gene matches: 3.

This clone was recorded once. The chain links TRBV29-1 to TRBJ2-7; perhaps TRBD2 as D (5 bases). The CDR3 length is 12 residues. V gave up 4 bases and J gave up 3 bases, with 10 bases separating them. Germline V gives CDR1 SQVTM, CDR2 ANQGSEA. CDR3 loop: CSVVSGGYEQYF. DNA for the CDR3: TGCAGCGTTGTCAGCGGAGGCTACGAGCAGTACTTC.

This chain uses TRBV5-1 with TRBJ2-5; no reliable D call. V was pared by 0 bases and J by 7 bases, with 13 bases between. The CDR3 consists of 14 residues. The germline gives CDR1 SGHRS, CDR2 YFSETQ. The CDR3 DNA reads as TGCGCCAGCAGCTTGGACTCTCGTGGTTCGACCCAGTACTTC. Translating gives CASSLDSRGSTQYF. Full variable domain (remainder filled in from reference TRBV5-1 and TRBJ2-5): KAGVTQTPRYLIKTRGQQVTLSCSPISGHRSVSWYQQTPGQGLQFLFEYFSETQRNKGNFPGRFSGRQFSNSRSEMNVSTLELGDSALYLCASSLDSRGSTQYFGPGTRLLVL.

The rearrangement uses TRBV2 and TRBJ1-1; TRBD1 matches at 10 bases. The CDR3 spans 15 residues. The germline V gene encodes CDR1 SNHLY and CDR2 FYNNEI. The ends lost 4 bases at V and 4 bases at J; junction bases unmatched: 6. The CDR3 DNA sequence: TGTGCCAGCAGTGGAATCTGGACAGGGGGCACTGAAGCTTTCTTT. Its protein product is CASSGIWTGGTEAFF.

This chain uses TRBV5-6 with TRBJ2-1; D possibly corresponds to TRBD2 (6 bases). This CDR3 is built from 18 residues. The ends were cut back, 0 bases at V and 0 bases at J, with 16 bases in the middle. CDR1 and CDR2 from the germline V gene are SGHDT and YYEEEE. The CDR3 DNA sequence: TGTGCCAGCAGCTTGGAGTTGTTGGGACTCAGCTCCTACAATGAGCAGTTCTTC. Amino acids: CASSLELLGLSSYNEQFF.